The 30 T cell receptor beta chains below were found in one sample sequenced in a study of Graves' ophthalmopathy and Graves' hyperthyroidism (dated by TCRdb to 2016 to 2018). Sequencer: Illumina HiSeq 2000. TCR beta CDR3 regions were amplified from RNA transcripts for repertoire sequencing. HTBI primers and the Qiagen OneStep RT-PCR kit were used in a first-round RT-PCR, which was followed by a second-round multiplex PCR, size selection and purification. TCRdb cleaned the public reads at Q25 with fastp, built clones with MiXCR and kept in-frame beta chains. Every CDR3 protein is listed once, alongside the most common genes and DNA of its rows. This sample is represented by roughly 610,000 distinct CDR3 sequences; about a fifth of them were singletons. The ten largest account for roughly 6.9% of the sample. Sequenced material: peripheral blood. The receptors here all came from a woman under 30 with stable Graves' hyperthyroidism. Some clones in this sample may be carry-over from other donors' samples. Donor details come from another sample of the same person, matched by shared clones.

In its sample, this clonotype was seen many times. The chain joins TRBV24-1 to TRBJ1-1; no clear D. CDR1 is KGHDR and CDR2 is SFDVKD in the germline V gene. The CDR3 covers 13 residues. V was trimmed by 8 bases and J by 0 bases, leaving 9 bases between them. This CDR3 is CATTQGMNTEAFF. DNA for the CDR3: TGTGCCACCACTCAAGGGATGAACACTGAAGCTTTCTTT.

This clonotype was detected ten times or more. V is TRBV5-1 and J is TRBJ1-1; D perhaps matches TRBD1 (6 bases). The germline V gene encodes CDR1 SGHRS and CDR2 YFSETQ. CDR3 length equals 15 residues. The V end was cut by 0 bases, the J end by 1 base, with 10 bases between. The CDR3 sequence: CASSLDGGQNTEAFF. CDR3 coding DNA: TGCGCCAGCAGCTTGGATGGGGGGCAGAACACTGAAGCTTTCTTT.

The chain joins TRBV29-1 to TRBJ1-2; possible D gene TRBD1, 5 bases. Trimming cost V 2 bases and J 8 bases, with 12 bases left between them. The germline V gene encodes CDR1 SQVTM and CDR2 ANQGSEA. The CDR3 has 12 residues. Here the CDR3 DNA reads TGCAGCGTTGAAAGAGGGGCGTGGGGCTACACCTTC. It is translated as CSVERGAWGYTF.

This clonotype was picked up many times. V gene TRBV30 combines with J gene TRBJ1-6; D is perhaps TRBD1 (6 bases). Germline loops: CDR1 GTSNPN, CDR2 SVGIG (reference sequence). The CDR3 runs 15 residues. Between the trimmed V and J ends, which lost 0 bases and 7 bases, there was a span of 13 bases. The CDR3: CAWSVQWGPNSPLHF. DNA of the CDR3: TGTGCCTGGAGTGTACAATGGGGGCCCAATTCACCCCTCCACTTT.

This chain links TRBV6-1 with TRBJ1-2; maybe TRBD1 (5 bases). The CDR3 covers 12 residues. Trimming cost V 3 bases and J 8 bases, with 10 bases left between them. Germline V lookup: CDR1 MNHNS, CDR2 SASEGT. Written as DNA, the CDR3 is TGTGCCAGCAGTGACAGGGTAGAAGGCTACACCTTC. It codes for CASSDRVEGYTF.

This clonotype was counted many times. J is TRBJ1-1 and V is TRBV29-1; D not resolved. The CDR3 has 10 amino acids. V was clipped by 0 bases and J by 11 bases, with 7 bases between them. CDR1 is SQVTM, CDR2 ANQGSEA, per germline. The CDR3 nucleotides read TGCAGCGTTGAAGAGGGTACGGCTTTCTTT. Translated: CSVEEGTAFF.

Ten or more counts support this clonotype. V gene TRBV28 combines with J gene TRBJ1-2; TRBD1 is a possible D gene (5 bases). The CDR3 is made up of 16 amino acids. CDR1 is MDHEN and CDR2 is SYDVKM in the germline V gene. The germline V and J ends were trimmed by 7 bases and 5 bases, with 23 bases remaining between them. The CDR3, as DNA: TGTGCCAGCACCTTGTTGTTGAGTGCAGGGAATTATGGCTACACCTTC. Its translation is CASTLLLSAGNYGYTF.

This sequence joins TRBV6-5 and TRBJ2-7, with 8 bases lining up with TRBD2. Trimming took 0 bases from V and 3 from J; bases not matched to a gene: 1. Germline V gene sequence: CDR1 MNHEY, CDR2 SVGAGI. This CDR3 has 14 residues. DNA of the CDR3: TGTGCCAGCAGTTACTCGCGGGGGGACTACGAGCAGTACTTC. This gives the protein CASSYSRGDYEQYF.

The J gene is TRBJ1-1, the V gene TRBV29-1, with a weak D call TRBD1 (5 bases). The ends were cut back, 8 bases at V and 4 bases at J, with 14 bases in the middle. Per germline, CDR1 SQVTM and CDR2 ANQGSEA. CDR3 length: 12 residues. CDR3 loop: CSPHRQSTEAFF. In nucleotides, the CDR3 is TGCAGCCCCCACCGACAGAGCACTGAAGCTTTCTTT.

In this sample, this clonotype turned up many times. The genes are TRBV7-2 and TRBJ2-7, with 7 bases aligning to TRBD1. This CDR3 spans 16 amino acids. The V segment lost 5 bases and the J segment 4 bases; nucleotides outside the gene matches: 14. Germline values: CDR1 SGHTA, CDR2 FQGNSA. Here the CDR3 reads CASSRTGVTPGYEQYF. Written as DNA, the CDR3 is TGTGCCAGCAGCCGGACAGGAGTCACACCCGGATACGAGCAGTACTTC.

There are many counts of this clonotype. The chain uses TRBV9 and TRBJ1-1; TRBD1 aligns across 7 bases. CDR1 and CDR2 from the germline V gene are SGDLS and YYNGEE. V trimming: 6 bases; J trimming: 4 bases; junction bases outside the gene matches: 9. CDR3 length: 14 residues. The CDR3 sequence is CASTFGTASTEAFF. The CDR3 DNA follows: TGTGCCAGCACCTTTGGGACAGCTTCCACTGAAGCTTTCTTT.

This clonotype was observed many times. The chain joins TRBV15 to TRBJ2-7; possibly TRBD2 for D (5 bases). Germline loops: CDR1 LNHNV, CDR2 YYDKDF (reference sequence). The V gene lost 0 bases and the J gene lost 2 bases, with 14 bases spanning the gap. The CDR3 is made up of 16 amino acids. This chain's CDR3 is CATSRDSQLATYEQYF. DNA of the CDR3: TGTGCCACCAGCAGAGATTCACAGCTAGCTACCTACGAGCAGTACTTC.

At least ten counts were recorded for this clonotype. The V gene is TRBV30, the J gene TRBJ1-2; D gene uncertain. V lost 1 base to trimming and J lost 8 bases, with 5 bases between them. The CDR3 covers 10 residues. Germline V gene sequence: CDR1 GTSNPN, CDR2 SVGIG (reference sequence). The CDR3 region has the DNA TGTGCCTGGAGTGAGGAAGGCTACACCTTC. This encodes CAWSEEGYTF.

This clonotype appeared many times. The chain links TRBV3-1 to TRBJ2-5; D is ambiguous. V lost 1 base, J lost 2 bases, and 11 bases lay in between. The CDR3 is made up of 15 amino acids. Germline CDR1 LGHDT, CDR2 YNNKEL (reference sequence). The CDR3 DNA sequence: TGTGCCAGCAGCCAAGGGACGGTGCAACAAGAGACCCAGTACTTC. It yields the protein CASSQGTVQQETQYF.

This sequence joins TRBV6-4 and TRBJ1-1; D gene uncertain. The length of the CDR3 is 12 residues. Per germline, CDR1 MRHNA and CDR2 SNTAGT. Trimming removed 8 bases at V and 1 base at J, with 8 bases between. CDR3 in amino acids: CASGWPNTEAFF. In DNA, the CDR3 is TGTGCCAGCGGCTGGCCGAACACTGAAGCTTTCTTT.

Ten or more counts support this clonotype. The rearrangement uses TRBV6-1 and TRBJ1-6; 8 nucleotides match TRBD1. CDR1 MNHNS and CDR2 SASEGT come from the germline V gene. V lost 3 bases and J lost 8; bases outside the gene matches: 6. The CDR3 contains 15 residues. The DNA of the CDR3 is TGTGCCAGCAGTGAGGGTAGGACAGGGTATTCACCCCTCCACTTT. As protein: CASSEGRTGYSPLHF.

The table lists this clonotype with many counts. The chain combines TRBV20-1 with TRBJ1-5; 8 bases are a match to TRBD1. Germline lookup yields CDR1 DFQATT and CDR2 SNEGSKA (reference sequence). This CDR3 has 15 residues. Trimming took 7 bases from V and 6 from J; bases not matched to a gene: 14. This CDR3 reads CSVEGAGQGFQPQHF. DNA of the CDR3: TGCAGTGTAGAAGGGGCTGGACAGGGCTTTCAGCCCCAGCATTTT.

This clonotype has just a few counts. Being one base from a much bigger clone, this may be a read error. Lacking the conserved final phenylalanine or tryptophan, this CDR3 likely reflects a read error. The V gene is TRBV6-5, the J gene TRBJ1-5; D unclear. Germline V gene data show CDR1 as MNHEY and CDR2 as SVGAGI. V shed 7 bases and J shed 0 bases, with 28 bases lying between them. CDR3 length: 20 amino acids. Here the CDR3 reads CASTSRDISQHSNSNQPQHL. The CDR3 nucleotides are TGTGCCAGCACCAGCCGAGACATTTCTCAACACTCTAATAGCAATCAGCCCCAGCATCTT.

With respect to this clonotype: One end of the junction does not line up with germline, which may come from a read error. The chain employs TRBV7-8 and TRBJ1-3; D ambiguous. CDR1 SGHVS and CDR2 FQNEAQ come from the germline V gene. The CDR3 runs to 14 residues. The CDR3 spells CASNLRGFGNTIYF. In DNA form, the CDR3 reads TGTGCCAGCAACTTACGGGGATTCGGAAACACCATATATTTT.

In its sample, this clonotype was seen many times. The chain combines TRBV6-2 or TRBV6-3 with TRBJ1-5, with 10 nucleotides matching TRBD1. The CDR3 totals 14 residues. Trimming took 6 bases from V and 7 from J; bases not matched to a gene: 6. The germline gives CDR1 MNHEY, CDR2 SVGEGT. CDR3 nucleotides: TGTGCCAGCAGCCAGACAGGGGGCTCCCAGCCCCAGCATTTT. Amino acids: CASSQTGGSQPQHF.

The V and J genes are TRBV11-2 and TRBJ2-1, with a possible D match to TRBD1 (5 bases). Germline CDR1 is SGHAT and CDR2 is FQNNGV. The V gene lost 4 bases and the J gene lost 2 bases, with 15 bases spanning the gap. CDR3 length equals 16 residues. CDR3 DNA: TGTGCCAGCAGCTCTATATTACAGGTCACCTACAATGAGCAGTTCTTC. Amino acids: CASSSILQVTYNEQFF.

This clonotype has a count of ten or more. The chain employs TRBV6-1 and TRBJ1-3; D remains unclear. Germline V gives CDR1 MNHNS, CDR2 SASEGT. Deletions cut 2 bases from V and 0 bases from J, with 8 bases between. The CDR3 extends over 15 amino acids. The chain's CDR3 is CASSELMSSGNTIYF. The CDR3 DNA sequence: TGTGCCAGCAGTGAATTGATGAGCTCTGGAAACACCATATATTTT.

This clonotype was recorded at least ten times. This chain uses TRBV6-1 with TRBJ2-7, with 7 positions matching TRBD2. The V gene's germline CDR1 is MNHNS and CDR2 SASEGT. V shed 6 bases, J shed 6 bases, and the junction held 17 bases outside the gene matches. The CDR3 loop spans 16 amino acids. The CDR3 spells CASRPAGTNGVGEQYF. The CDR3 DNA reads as TGTGCCAGCAGACCGGCCGGGACTAACGGGGTTGGCGAGCAGTACTTC.

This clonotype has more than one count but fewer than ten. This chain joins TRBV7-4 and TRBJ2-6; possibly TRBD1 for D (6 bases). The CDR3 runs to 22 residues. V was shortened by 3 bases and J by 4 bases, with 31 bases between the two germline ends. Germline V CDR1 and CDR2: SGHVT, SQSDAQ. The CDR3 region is CASSFLKGGRKKGPAGANVLTF. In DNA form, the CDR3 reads TGTGCCAGCAGCTTCCTCAAAGGGGGACGGAAGAAAGGCCCAGCAGGGGCCAACGTCCTGACTTTC.

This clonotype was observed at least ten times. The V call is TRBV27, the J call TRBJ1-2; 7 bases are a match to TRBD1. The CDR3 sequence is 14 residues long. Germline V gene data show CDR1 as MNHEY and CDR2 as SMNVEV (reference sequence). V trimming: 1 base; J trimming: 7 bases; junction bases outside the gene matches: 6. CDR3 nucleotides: TGTGCCAGCAGTTTATACGGGACAGCGAGTGGCTACACCTTC. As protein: CASSLYGTASGYTF.

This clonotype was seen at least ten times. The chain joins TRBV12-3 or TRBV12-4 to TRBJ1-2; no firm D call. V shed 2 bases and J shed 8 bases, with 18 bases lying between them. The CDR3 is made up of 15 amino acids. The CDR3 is CASSLFIGDMGGYTF. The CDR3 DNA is TGTGCCAGCAGTTTATTTATCGGAGACATGGGGGGCTACACCTTC.

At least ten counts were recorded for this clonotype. This CDR3 is CAWRRAQGPNTEAFF. DNA of the CDR3: TGTGCCTGGAGACGAGCCCAGGGGCCGAACACTGAAGCTTTCTTT. This chain connects TRBV30 to TRBJ1-1; D possibly corresponds to TRBD1 (6 bases). In germline, CDR1 is GTSNPN, CDR2 SVGIG (reference sequence). V was trimmed by 3 bases and J by 1 base, leaving 15 bases between them. The CDR3 length is 15 residues.

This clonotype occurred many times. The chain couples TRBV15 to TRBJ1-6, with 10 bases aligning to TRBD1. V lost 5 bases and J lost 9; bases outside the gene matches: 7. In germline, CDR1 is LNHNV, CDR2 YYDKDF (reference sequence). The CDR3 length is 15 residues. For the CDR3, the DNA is TGTGCCACCAGCCCCCGGGACAGGGGTATTTCACCCCTCCACTTT. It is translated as CATSPRDRGISPLHF.

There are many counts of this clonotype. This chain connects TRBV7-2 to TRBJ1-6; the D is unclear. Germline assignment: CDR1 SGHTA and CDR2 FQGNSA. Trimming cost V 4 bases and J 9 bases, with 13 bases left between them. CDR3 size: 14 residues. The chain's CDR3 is CASSSKGSGSPLHF. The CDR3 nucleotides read TGTGCCAGCAGCTCAAAGGGCTCTGGTTCACCCCTCCACTTT.

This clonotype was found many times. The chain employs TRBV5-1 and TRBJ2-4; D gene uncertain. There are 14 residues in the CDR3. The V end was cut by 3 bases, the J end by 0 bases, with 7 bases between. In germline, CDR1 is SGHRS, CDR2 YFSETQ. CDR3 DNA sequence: TGCGCCAGCAGCTCAGAACTAGCCAAAAACATTCAGTACTTC. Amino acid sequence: CASSSELAKNIQYF.